What follows are 32 T cell receptor beta chains derived from one specimen sequenced in a study of shared clonotypes between healthy human individuals (dated by TCRdb to 2020 to 2022). Libraries were prepared through the immunoSEQ multiplex PCR assay. Entries here come from immuneACCESS through TCRdb and include only in-frame sequences with V and J called. Some clones fail to appear in such tables; in the studies checked, an unresolved V gene covers under half of the shortfall, and the cause of the remainder is unknown. Across this sample there are around 340,000 clones, with around four fifths seen only once. In total, the top ten clones hold 10% of the sample. The specimen sequenced was memory CD4+ T cells sorted from blood. Reading the label with the study, this specimen's cell subset or site is: CD45RA-negative fraction. These receptors all stem from a man younger than 45 in good health.

This clone has only one observation. The gene calls are TRBV28 and TRBJ2-7; the match to TRBD1 covers 7 bases. Trimming cost V 6 bases and J 0 bases; bases outside gene matches: 11. The CDR3 extends over 16 amino acids. Germline values: CDR1 MDHEN, CDR2 SYDVKM. CDR3 in amino acids: CASSSIRTGSSYEQYF. Written as DNA, the CDR3 is TGTGCCAGCAGCTCCATTAGGACAGGTAGCTCCTACGAGCAGTACTTC.

This chain joins TRBV18 and TRBJ1-1; 8 nucleotides agree with TRBD1. CDR3 length: 14 residues. Germline CDR1 KGHSH, CDR2 LQKENI. After removal of 3 bases from V and 5 bases from J, the junction contained 5 bases not matched to a gene. Here the CDR3 reads CASSPWTGRTEAFF. CDR3 bases: TGTGCCAGCTCACCCTGGACAGGGCGTACTGAAGCTTTCTTT.

The V call is TRBV5-1, the J call TRBJ2-5; a possible D gene is TRBD1 (6 bases). The germline V gene has CDR1 SGHRS and CDR2 YFSETQ. V was pared by 0 bases and J by 5 bases, with 14 bases between. This CDR3 is built from 15 residues. Here the CDR3 reads CASSLEGTSGETQYF. The CDR3 DNA follows: TGCGCCAGCAGCTTGGAAGGGACATCCGGCGAGACCCAGTACTTC.

The V gene is TRBV29-1, the J gene TRBJ2-3; 8 nucleotides align to TRBD1. The CDR3 loop spans 14 amino acids. Germline CDR1 and CDR2: SQVTM and ANQGSEA. Trimming at V came to 7 bases and at J to 2 bases, leaving 8 bases not matched to a gene. The CDR3 sequence: CSGRQGLYTDTQYF. The CDR3 DNA follows: TGCAGCGGCCGACAGGGGCTTTACACAGATACGCAGTATTTT.

The V call is TRBV6-5, the J call TRBJ2-4; D perhaps matches TRBD1 (6 bases). Germline V lookup: CDR1 MNHEY, CDR2 SVGAGI. The CDR3 spans 16 residues. V was pared by 0 bases and J by 4 bases, with 13 bases between. The CDR3 loop is CASSYSSRGLKNIQYF. For the CDR3, the DNA is TGTGCCAGCAGTTACTCGTCCAGGGGTCTTAAAAACATTCAGTACTTC.

The V and J genes are TRBV7-2 and TRBJ2-3; the match to TRBD1 covers 7 bases. V shed 5 bases, J shed 6 bases, and the junction held 8 bases outside the gene matches. The length of the CDR3 is 14 residues. Germline-derived CDR1 and CDR2 are SGHTA and FQGNSA. The CDR3 DNA is TGTGCCAGCAGCGTCGGCAGGGGGATTGATACGCAGTATTTT. This encodes CASSVGRGIDTQYF.

This sequence joins TRBV2 and TRBJ2-1; 9 positions agree with TRBD1. The V segment lost 0 bases and the J segment 8 bases; nucleotides outside the gene matches: 5. The germline V gene encodes CDR1 SNHLY and CDR2 FYNNEI. The CDR3 has 15 residues. The CDR3 here is CASSEAGQGSDEQFF. CDR3 nucleotides: TGTGCCAGCAGTGAAGCAGGACAGGGGAGCGATGAGCAGTTCTTC.

This chain links TRBV27 with TRBJ1-1; 7 bases are shared with TRBD1. Germline lookup yields CDR1 MNHEY and CDR2 SMNVEV (reference sequence). This CDR3 region has 17 residues. The V segment lost 3 bases and the J segment 9 bases; nucleotides outside the gene matches: 19. The CDR3 spells CASSFSAEDRAGFKAFF. CDR3 DNA: TGTGCCAGCAGTTTCAGCGCTGAAGACAGGGCGGGATTTAAAGCTTTCTTT.

At least ten counts were recorded for this clone. The rearrangement joins TRBV19 to TRBJ2-7, with D unclear. Deletions cut 3 bases from V and 6 bases from J, with 15 bases between. The germline CDR1 and CDR2 sequences are LNHDA and SQIVND (reference sequence). CDR3 length: 14 residues. For the CDR3, the DNA is TGTGCCAGTAGTATCTCGCCCGCTGTTGGCGAGCAGTACTTC. Translating it yields CASSISPAVGEQYF.

The chain carries TRBV5-8 and TRBJ2-1, with D uncertain. The CDR3 runs 11 residues. Germline V gene lookup returns CDR1 SGHTS and CDR2 YDEGEE. Trimming took off 5 bases at V and 9 bases at J, with 9 bases between the two ends. Here the CDR3 DNA reads TGTGCCAGCAGTTTATTAAGTGAGCAGTTCTTC. This translates into CASSLLSEQFF.

J is TRBJ2-5 and V is TRBV28, with D possibly TRBD2 on 6 matching bases. The V and J ends lost 5 bases and 1 base respectively, with 11 bases between them. From germline, CDR1 is MDHEN and CDR2 SYDVKM. The CDR3 has 14 residues. CDR3: CASSMAGRQETQYF. The CDR3 DNA reads TGTGCCAGCAGTATGGCGGGACGCCAAGAGACCCAGTACTTC.

The chain is built from TRBV7-3 and TRBJ2-1; TRBD1 aligns across 7 bases. In germline, CDR1 is SGHTA, CDR2 FQGTGA. The CDR3 runs 13 residues. V lost 8 bases to trimming and J lost 11 bases; unmatched junction nucleotides: 12. This CDR3 reads CASSAGQGVKQFF. In nucleotides, the CDR3 is TGTGCCAGCTCGGCTGGGCAGGGGGTAAAGCAGTTCTTC.

J is TRBJ2-7 and V is TRBV2; unclear D gene. From germline, CDR1 is SNHLY and CDR2 FYNNEI. The CDR3 spans 10 residues. Trimming took off 4 bases at V and 8 bases at J, with 6 bases between the two ends. DNA of the CDR3: TGTGCCAGCAGTGTCCAACAGCAGTACTTC. It codes for CASSVQQQYF.

This clone has more than one count but fewer than ten. The chain links TRBV5-1 to TRBJ1-4, with D uncertain. Looked up from germline, CDR1 is SGHRS and CDR2 is YFSETQ. Trimming removed 5 bases at V and 12 bases at J, with 14 bases between. This CDR3 comprises 12 residues. DNA for the CDR3: TGCGCCAGCAGAAAACCTCCTGGGGAACTGTTTTTT. Amino acid sequence: CASRKPPGELFF.

This clone was observed many times. The J gene is TRBJ1-2, the V gene TRBV5-4, with D possibly TRBD1 on 5 matching bases. V was shortened by 4 bases and J by 7 bases, with 17 bases between the two germline ends. The CDR3 length is 14 residues. Germline V CDR1 and CDR2: SGHNT, YYREEE (reference sequence). The CDR3 region has the DNA TGTGCCAGCAGCCGTGAGGCGGCAGGGACTGGCTACACCTTC. The encoded protein is CASSREAAGTGYTF.

This sequence joins TRBV5-6 and TRBJ2-1; tentative D call: TRBD1 (5 bases). The CDR3 covers 14 residues. Germline assignment: CDR1 SGHDT and CDR2 YYEEEE. Trimming removed 2 bases at V and 5 bases at J, with 11 bases between. The CDR3 here is CASSFGLDNNEQFF. CDR3 nucleotides: TGTGCCAGCAGCTTTGGATTGGACAACAATGAGCAGTTCTTC.

This clone occurred once. The genes are TRBV6-1 and TRBJ1-2, with unresolved D. Germline loops: CDR1 MNHNS, CDR2 SASEGT. The CDR3 is 13 amino acids. V lost 3 bases and J 5 bases, leaving 10 bases between the germline ends. The CDR3 loop is CASSDSGVYGYTF. The CDR3 DNA sequence: TGTGCCAGCAGTGACTCCGGGGTATATGGCTACACCTTC.

The chain recombines TRBV27 with TRBJ2-1; 9 bases are a match to TRBD2. CDR3 length equals 20 residues. Germline-derived CDR1 and CDR2 are MNHEY and SMNVEV (reference sequence). With 1 base clipped from V and 1 base from J, the junction kept 14 bases outside the gene matches. The DNA for the CDR3 is TGTGCCAGCAGTTTATTTTTCTTGGCGGGAGGGCGAGGATCCTACAATGAGCAGTTCTTC. Protein sequence: CASSLFFLAGGRGSYNEQFF.

This rearrangement joins TRBV19 to TRBJ2-1; 10 nucleotides line up with TRBD2. The CDR3 loop spans 16 amino acids. V gave up 6 bases and J gave up 2 bases; unmatched junction bases: 7. The germline V gene encodes CDR1 LNHDA and CDR2 SQIVND (reference sequence). The CDR3 loop reads CASRNLAGGTYNEQFF. For the CDR3, the DNA is TGTGCCAGTAGAAACTTAGCGGGAGGCACCTACAATGAGCAGTTCTTC.

By sample fraction, this clone is medium-sized (0.01 to 0.1%). V and J are TRBV18 and TRBJ1-1; D gene unclear. The V end lost 6 bases, the J end lost 6 bases, and 17 bases lay between the germline ends. There are 14 residues in the CDR3. Germline V gene sequence: CDR1 KGHSH, CDR2 LQKENI. The CDR3 nucleotides read TGTGCCAGCTCCCAACTAAATACCGGGTCTGAAGCTTTCTTT. It translates to CASSQLNTGSEAFF.

The V and J genes are TRBV7-6 and TRBJ2-1; 12 nucleotides line up with TRBD2. This CDR3 is built from 15 residues. V lost 5 bases to trimming and J lost 8 bases; unmatched junction nucleotides: 7. CDR1 is SGHVS, CDR2 FNYEAQ, per germline. CDR3 in DNA: TGTGCCAGCAGCCCCAGGACTAGCGGGACCTATGAGCAGTTCTTC. Protein: CASSPRTSGTYEQFF.

This chain uses TRBV7-2 with TRBJ2-1; tentative D call: TRBD1 (5 bases). Germline V lookup: CDR1 SGHTA, CDR2 FQGNSA. Trimming removed 5 bases at V and 5 bases at J, with 13 bases between. CDR3 length equals 14 residues. The CDR3 coding sequence is TGTGCCAGCAGCCGCGACAGTTTTCACAATGAGCAGTTCTTC. Amino acid sequence: CASSRDSFHNEQFF. Complete variable domain (other parts from reference TRBV7-2 and TRBJ2-1): GAGVSQSPSNKVTEKGKDVELRCDPISGHTALYWYRQSLGQGLEFLIYFQGNSAPDKSGLPSDRFSAERTGGSVSTLTIQRTQQEDSAVYLCASSRDSFHNEQFFGPGTRLTVL.

The chain combines TRBV5-6 with TRBJ2-1, with a tentative D call TRBD2 (6 bases). The V and J ends lost 2 bases and 9 bases respectively, with 15 bases between them. The CDR3 extends over 14 amino acids. From germline, CDR1 is SGHDT and CDR2 YYEEEE. Here the CDR3 reads CASSLDLASLEQFF. In DNA form, the CDR3 reads TGTGCCAGCAGCTTAGATCTAGCGTCTCTTGAGCAGTTCTTC.

A single count supports this clone. The chain links TRBV5-1 to TRBJ2-6; D gene unclear. This CDR3 comprises 15 residues. Germline V gene lookup returns CDR1 SGHRS and CDR2 YFSETQ. Trimming took 0 bases from V and 5 from J, leaving 9 bases between them. CDR3 nucleotide sequence: TGCGCCAGCAGCTTGGAACGGCCTTGGGCCAACGTCCTGACTTTC. This sequence encodes CASSLERPWANVLTF. The full variable domain, in which reference TRBV5-1 and TRBJ2-6 provide the parts outside the CDR3, is KAGVTQTPRYLIKTRGQQVTLSCSPISGHRSVSWYQQTPGQGLQFLFEYFSETQRNKGNFPGRFSGRQFSNSRSEMNVSTLELGDSALYLCASSLERPWANVLTFGAGSRLTVL.

This chain joins TRBV10-3 and TRBJ2-5; tentative D call: TRBD2 (5 bases). The germline gives CDR1 ENHRY, CDR2 SYGVKD. The V end lost 8 bases, the J end lost 5 bases, and 36 bases lay between the germline ends. The CDR3 extends over 20 amino acids. The CDR3 nucleotides are TGTGCCATCCTCTTGGGGAAACCTAATACGGTGGGAGATCCATCTGAGACCCAGTACTTC. Its translation is CAILLGKPNTVGDPSETQYF.

This sequence joins TRBV2 and TRBJ2-1; 10 positions match TRBD2. V trimming: 5 bases; J trimming: 4 bases; junction bases outside the gene matches: 2. In germline, CDR1 is SNHLY, CDR2 FYNNEI. The CDR3 length is 14 residues. Written as DNA, the CDR3 is TGTGCCAGCAGTTGGACTAGCGGTTACAATGAGCAGTTCTTC. This encodes CASSWTSGYNEQFF.

This clone appeared a few times. The chain has TRBV20-1 and TRBJ2-1; the D gene is possibly TRBD2 (5 bases). Germline loops: CDR1 DFQATT, CDR2 SNEGSKA (reference sequence). The ends were cut back, 1 base at V and 13 bases at J, with 11 bases in the middle. The CDR3 is 11 residues long. The CDR3 loop is CSARGGSSQFF. The CDR3 DNA is TGCAGTGCTAGAGGCGGGTCCTCACAGTTCTTC.

The CDR3 DNA reads as TGTGCCAGCAGACCGGCCGGGACAGGGGTGTACGAGCAGTACTTC. It encodes CASRPAGTGVYEQYF. The V gene is TRBV6-5, the J gene TRBJ2-7; 10 bases agree with TRBD1. This CDR3 comprises 15 residues. J was trimmed by 4 bases and V by 6 bases; bases with no gene match: 9. Germline V gene lookup returns CDR1 MNHEY and CDR2 SVGAGI.

This rearrangement joins TRBV5-5 to TRBJ1-6; TRBD1 matches 9 bases. J was trimmed by 10 bases and V by 1 base; bases with no gene match: 6. CDR1 is SGHKS, CDR2 YYEKEE, per germline (reference sequence). There are 15 residues in the CDR3. The CDR3 region has the DNA TGTGCCAGCAGCTTGAAGACAGGGGGATACTCACCCCTCCACTTT. Protein sequence: CASSLKTGGYSPLHF.

This chain's CDR3 is CATSRGGSDYEQYF. Written as DNA, the CDR3 is TGTGCCACCAGCAGAGGAGGGAGCGACTACGAGCAGTACTTC. The chain is built from TRBV15 and TRBJ2-7; a possible D gene is TRBD2 (5 bases). Germline CDR1 reads LNHNV; CDR2 reads YYDKDF (reference sequence). The CDR3 contains 14 residues. With 1 base removed from V and 3 bases from J, the gap between germline ends came to 10 bases.

V gene TRBV5-6 combines with J gene TRBJ2-5, with D perhaps TRBD2 (5 bases). V was pared by 4 bases and J by 3 bases, with 10 bases between. CDR3 length: 13 amino acids. The germline CDR1 and CDR2 sequences are SGHDT and YYEEEE. CDR3 in DNA: TGTGCCAGCAGCCTGGGGAGTAAAGAGACCCAGTACTTC. Encoded protein: CASSLGSKETQYF.

This chain uses TRBV5-1 with TRBJ2-5, with 8 bases that match TRBD2. Trimming cost V 0 bases and J 1 base; bases outside gene matches: 5. Germline CDR1 SGHRS, CDR2 YFSETQ. This CDR3 is built from 16 residues. CDR3 residues: CASSLASTSGQETQYF. The CDR3 DNA reads as TGCGCCAGCAGCTTGGCCTCCACTAGCGGCCAAGAGACCCAGTACTTC.